Listed below are T cell receptor beta chains from one sample, sequenced in a study of blood T cells in healthy people across ages. TCRdb re-called the 5' RACE reads through MiXCR, storing one row per CDR3 protein. In the table there are some 710,000 distinct CDR3 sequences, more than 35% of which are singletons. Material: blood. These TCRs come from an elderly man in good health. CDR3s leave out the opening cysteine and the closing phenylalanine or tryptophan. Each record gives: CDR3 protein, D gene, clone size, V gene. D genes are given only for firm matches. A row's size may be missing; if present it is once, few, many or a size class.

ASSLTGFGYEQY,.,.,TRBV12-3/TRBV12-4
ATSRGLAVRGETQY,TRBD2,.,TRBV15
ASSPNRLGDAF,.,once,TRBV27
ASSESGRIDGYT,.,.,TRBV2
ATEYYNEQF,.,once,TRBV10-1
SVGTEGLAGEQY,TRBD2,.,TRBV29-1
AISESRTGDSYGYT,TRBD1,few,TRBV10-3
ASSQGSGSYNKQF,TRBD2,.,TRBV4-2
ASSPGTEQY,.,many,TRBV18
ATSDTGTSGINEQY,TRBD2,few,TRBV24-1
SVDGSGTAYEQY,TRBD1,few,TRBV29-1
ASSQDRLTEQY,.,few,TRBV4-2
AGRTSGSWGTQY,TRBD2,.,TRBV10-2
ASSDSSGFRDNEQY,.,many,TRBV7-9
ASSPGGFNNEQF,.,many,TRBV5-1
SVLISGSRHDYT,.,many,TRBV29-1
ASSLVGGSNQPQH,.,.,TRBV5-1